This TCR beta chain was identified during a study of T cell changes during pregnancy in multiple sclerosis. V shed 4 bases and J shed 5 bases, with 15 bases lying between them. Germline CDR1 is MNHEY and CDR2 is SVGAGI. The CDR3 totals 15 residues. Using immunoSEQ multiplex PCR, the repertoire was profiled, and TCRdb retains in-frame clones only, with some absent. The table shows roughly 90,000 clones, with around 93% occurring only once. The V call is TRBV6-5, the J call TRBJ1-3; D is undetermined. The TCR was taken from a female donor with multiple sclerosis, enrolled in a pregnancy study. The input for sequencing was peripheral blood, taken in the first trimester of pregnancy. CDR3 sequence (DNA): TGTGCCAGCAGTTTCCTTATGGCCGACAGAAACACCATATATTTT. As protein: CASSFLMADRNTIYF.